This TCR beta chain was sequenced in a study of neurological immune-mediated disorders. The cDNA was synthesized by 5'RACE incorporating 10-nucleotide random UMIs. TCRdb called the 5' RACE reads again in MiXCR, with one record for every CDR3 protein. The data show approximately 59,000 distinct CDR3 sequences, with around 5% seen just once and approximately 5.6% held by the top ten. V was cut by 5 bases and J by 1 base, with 8 bases left in between. This CDR3 has 13 amino acids. Germline V gives CDR1 SGHVS, CDR2 FNYEAQ. General observations from the study: The multiple sclerosis repertoire cluster had no association with any clinical or MRI feature.

This clonotype was counted only a few times. What it binds is not known. The sequenced sample consisted of PBMCs. V gene TRBV7-6 combines with J gene TRBJ1-1, with unresolved D. This sequence was found in a human donor with multiple sclerosis. The donor label of this sample is uncertain. The CDR3 here is CASSPPGNTEAFF. The CDR3 DNA is TGTGCCAGCAGCCCCCCAGGGAACACTGAAGCTTTCTTT.